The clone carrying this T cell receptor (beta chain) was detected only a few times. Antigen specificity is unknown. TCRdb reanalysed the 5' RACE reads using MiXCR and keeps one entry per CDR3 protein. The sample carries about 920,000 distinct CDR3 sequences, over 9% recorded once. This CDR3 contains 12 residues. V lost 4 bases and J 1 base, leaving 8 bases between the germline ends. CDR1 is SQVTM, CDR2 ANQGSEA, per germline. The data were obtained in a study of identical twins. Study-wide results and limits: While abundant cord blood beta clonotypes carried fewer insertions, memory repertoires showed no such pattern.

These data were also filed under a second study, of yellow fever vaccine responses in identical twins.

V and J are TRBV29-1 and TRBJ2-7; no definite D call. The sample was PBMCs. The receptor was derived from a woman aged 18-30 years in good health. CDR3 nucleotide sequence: TGCAGCGTTGGTTTAGATTCCTACGAGCAGTACTTC. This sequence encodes CSVGLDSYEQYF.